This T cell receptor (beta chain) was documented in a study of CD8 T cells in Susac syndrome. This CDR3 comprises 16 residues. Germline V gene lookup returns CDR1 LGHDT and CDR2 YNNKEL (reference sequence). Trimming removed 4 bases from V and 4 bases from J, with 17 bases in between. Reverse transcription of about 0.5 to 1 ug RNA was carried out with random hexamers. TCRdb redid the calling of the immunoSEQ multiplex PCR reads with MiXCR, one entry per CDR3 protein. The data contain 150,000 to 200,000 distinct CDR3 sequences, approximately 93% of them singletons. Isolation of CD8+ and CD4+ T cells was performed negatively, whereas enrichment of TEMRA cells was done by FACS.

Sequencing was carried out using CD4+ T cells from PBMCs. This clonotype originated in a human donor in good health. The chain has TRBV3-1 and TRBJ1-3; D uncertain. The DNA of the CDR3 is TGTGCCAGCAGCCTCCGGACCGGTTACGAGGGAAACACCATATATTTT. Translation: CASSLRTGYEGNTIYF.